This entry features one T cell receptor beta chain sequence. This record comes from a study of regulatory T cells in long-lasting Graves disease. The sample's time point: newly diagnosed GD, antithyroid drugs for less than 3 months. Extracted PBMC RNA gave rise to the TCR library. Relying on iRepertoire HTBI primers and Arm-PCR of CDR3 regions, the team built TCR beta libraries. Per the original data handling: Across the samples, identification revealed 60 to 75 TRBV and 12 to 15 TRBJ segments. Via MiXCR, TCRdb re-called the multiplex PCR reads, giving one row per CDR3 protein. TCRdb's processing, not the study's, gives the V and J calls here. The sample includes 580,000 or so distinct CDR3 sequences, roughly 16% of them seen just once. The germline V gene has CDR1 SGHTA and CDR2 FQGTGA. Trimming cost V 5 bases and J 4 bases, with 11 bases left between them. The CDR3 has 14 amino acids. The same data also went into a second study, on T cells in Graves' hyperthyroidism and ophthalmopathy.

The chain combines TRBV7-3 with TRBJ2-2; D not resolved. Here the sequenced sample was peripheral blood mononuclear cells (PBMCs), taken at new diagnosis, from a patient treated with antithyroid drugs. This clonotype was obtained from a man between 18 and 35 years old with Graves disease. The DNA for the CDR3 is TGTGCCAGCAGCCTCCGAAAGAGCACCGGGGAGCTGTTTTTT. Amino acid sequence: CASSLRKSTGELFF.